These 9 T cell receptor beta chains were all obtained from the same sample, sequenced in a study of T cell repertoires in cytomegalovirus infection. TCRdb independently ran MiXCR on the reads; one entry per CDR3 protein. The profile covers approximately 730,000 distinct CDR3 sequences, with roughly 33% appearing a single time and around a sixth taken by the ten largest. Their antigens remain unidentified. Sequenced here: cultured PBMCs, sampled from culture after CMV antigen stimulation. The source of these receptors is a human donor in good health (CMV status not recorded). Some clones in this sample may be carry-over from other donors' samples.

The chain combines TRBV4-1 with TRBJ2-1; the match to TRBD1 covers 7 bases. The CDR3 spans 15 residues. V was clipped by 4 bases and J by 2 bases; unmatched bases: 5. In germline, CDR1 is MGHRA, CDR2 YSYEKL. In DNA, the CDR3 is TGCGCCAGCAGCCCCGGGACAGAGACCTACAATGAGCAGTTCTTC. It is translated as CASSPGTETYNEQFF.

The chain recombines TRBV19 with TRBJ2-1; a possible D gene is TRBD1 (6 bases). In germline, CDR1 is LNHDA, CDR2 SQIVND (reference sequence). There are 17 residues in the CDR3. Between the trimmed V and J ends, which lost 0 bases and 9 bases, there was a span of 21 bases. CDR3 region: CASSIDLGAPPWGEQFF. The CDR3 bases are TGTGCCAGTAGTATAGATCTGGGGGCTCCACCGTGGGGTGAGCAGTTCTTC.

J is TRBJ2-5 and V is TRBV7-4; TRBD2 matches 7 bases. The J segment lost 14 bases and the V segment lost 5 bases, leaving 20 bases of the junction unmatched. The CDR3 consists of 15 residues. The germline V gene encodes CDR1 SGHVT and CDR2 SQSDAQ. Here the CDR3 reads CASSRDRLAAVTFYF. The CDR3 DNA reads TGTGCCAGCAGCAGGGACCGGCTAGCGGCGGTTACGTTCTACTTC.

The rearrangement joins TRBV7-2 to TRBJ1-1; D is unclear. This CDR3 spans 14 amino acids. Deletions cut 5 bases from V and 5 bases from J, with 15 bases between. From germline, CDR1 is SGHTA and CDR2 FQGNSA. CDR3: CASSPFDRVTEAFF. In nucleotides, the CDR3 is TGTGCCAGCAGCCCCTTTGACCGTGTGACTGAAGCTTTCTTT.

This clonotype showed up just a few times. CDR3 region: CASRTKITGGLIADTQYF. The DNA of the CDR3 is TGTGCCAGCAGGACCAAGATAACGGGGGGACTAATCGCAGATACGCAGTATTTT. The chain couples TRBV3-1 to TRBJ2-3; 7 nucleotides align to TRBD2. Looked up from germline, CDR1 is LGHDT and CDR2 is YNNKEL (reference sequence). The CDR3 contains 18 residues. The ends lost 6 bases at V and 4 bases at J; junction bases unmatched: 19.

The genes are TRBV27 and TRBJ2-5; D is unclear. CDR3 length equals 13 residues. The germline V and J ends were trimmed by 6 bases and 7 bases, with 15 bases remaining between them. Per the germline V gene, CDR1 is MNHEY and CDR2 is SMNVEV (reference sequence). The CDR3 DNA follows: TGTGCCAGCAGCGTAGACCCCGTAGGGACCCAGTACTTC. Encoded protein: CASSVDPVGTQYF.

This clonotype has just a few counts. The V gene is TRBV6-1, the J gene TRBJ2-5, with 8 bases aligning to TRBD1. Looked up from germline, CDR1 is MNHNS and CDR2 is SASEGT. The CDR3 loop spans 14 amino acids. Germline trimming cut 3 bases from V and 5 bases from J; bases unmatched to any gene: 5. Here the CDR3 DNA reads TGTGCCAGCAGTGAGGACAGGGTGCGGGAGACCCAGTACTTC. This codes for CASSEDRVRETQYF.

The chain combines TRBV19 with TRBJ1-2; 7 bases are a match to TRBD1. The CDR3 is made up of 14 amino acids. Trimming took 8 bases from V and 8 from J; bases not matched to a gene: 14. Germline V gene lookup returns CDR1 LNHDA and CDR2 SQIVND (reference sequence). CDR3 coding DNA: TGTGCCAGTGGGGGGCTGGACAGGCAAAAAGGCTACACCTTC. This translates into CASGGLDRQKGYTF. Filled out from reference TRBV19 and TRBJ1-2, the complete variable domain reads DGGITQSPKYLFRKEGQNVTLSCEQNLNHDAMYWYRQDPGQGLRLIYYSQIVNDFQKGDIAEGYSVSREKKESFPLTVTSAQKNPTAFYLCASGGLDRQKGYTFGSGTRLTVV.

The chain carries TRBV29-1 and TRBJ2-5; D possibly corresponds to TRBD1 (6 bases). Deletions cut 4 bases from V and 1 base from J, with 19 bases between. From germline, CDR1 is SQVTM and CDR2 ANQGSEA. The CDR3 is 16 residues long. The chain's CDR3 is CSVALWTALRQETQYF. The CDR3, as DNA: TGCAGCGTTGCCCTTTGGACAGCCCTCCGCCAAGAGACCCAGTACTTC.